Following are 19 T cell receptor beta chains from one sample sequenced in a study of T cells in localized non-small cell lung cancer. Profiled with immunoSEQ multiplex PCR; TCRdb holds only in-frame clones, not every one. The data show over 20,000 clones, roughly 90% seen once. The sample consisted of peripheral blood, taken before any cancer treatment. These receptors all stem from a female donor of 60 years or more with stage I lung adenocarcinoma.

The chain joins TRBV19 to TRBJ1-6, with TRBD1 as a possible D gene (5 bases). Per the germline V gene, CDR1 is LNHDA and CDR2 is SQIVND (reference sequence). Trimming pared 6 bases from V and 10 bases from J, leaving 22 bases between. The CDR3 loop spans 16 amino acids. The CDR3 DNA reads as TGTGCCAGTAGCCACGGCCTCAGGGAAGTGGGCTCACCCCTCCACTTT. This translates into CASSHGLREVGSPLHF.

This chain links TRBV18 with TRBJ2-7; D is ambiguous. The CDR3 contains 15 residues. The V and J ends lost 0 bases and 0 bases respectively, with 9 bases between them. Germline V gene sequence: CDR1 KGHSH, CDR2 LQKENI. CDR3 sequence reads: CASSPPSRSSYEQYF. DNA of the CDR3: TGTGCCAGCTCACCACCGTCCAGAAGCTCCTACGAGCAGTACTTC.

This CDR3 reads CSVARGGTEAFF. As DNA, the CDR3 is TGCAGCGTTGCGAGAGGGGGCACTGAAGCTTTCTTT. This chain joins TRBV29-1 and TRBJ1-1, with D possibly matching TRBD1 (6 bases). The germline V gene has CDR1 SQVTM and CDR2 ANQGSEA. With 4 bases removed from V and 4 bases from J, the gap between germline ends came to 10 bases. This CDR3 spans 12 amino acids.

The chain joins TRBV13 to TRBJ1-1; TRBD1 aligns across 9 bases. J lost 5 bases, V lost 0 bases, and 4 bases had no gene match. The CDR3 has 15 residues. CDR1 is PRHDT, CDR2 FYEKMQ, per germline (reference sequence). CDR3 loop: CASSLGRDRATEAFF. Here the CDR3 DNA reads TGTGCCAGCAGCTTAGGAAGGGACAGGGCTACTGAAGCTTTCTTT.

The genes are TRBV20-1 and TRBJ2-2, with D perhaps matching TRBD2 (5 bases). The V gene's germline CDR1 is DFQATT and CDR2 SNEGSKA (reference sequence). This CDR3 has 11 amino acids. V gave up 6 bases and J gave up 6 bases, with 8 bases separating them. CDR3 DNA sequence: TGCAGTGCCCGGGGTTCCGGGGAGCTGTTTTTT. This encodes CSARGSGELFF.

The CDR3 sequence is CASQLAHRDGYTF. CDR3 bases: TGTGCCAGTCAACTAGCCCACAGAGATGGCTACACCTTC. The chain recombines TRBV6-1 with TRBJ1-2; no firm D call. V was cut by 9 bases and J by 6 bases, with 17 bases left in between. Germline CDR1 is MNHNS and CDR2 is SASEGT. This CDR3 contains 13 residues.

The V gene is TRBV6-6, the J gene TRBJ2-5; D is undetermined. This CDR3 has 14 residues. Trimming removed 6 bases from V and 0 bases from J, with 11 bases in between. CDR1 and CDR2 (germline): MNHNY, SVGAGI (reference sequence). CDR3 in amino acids: CASRQQQYQETQYF. The CDR3 DNA reads as TGTGCCAGCAGGCAACAGCAGTACCAAGAGACCCAGTACTTC.

This clone is a singleton in its sample. This chain uses TRBV15 with TRBJ2-7; D is perhaps TRBD2 (6 bases). V shed 0 bases and J shed 2 bases, with 14 bases lying between them. The germline CDR1 and CDR2 sequences are LNHNV and YYDKDF (reference sequence). CDR3 length equals 16 residues. The CDR3 loop is CATSRDLARGAYEQYF. In DNA form, the CDR3 reads TGTGCCACCAGCAGAGATCTAGCGAGGGGAGCCTACGAGCAGTACTTC.

The gene calls are TRBV7-2 and TRBJ1-2; no firm D call. Germline assignment: CDR1 SGHTA and CDR2 FQGNSA. V was pared by 5 bases and J by 6 bases, with 13 bases between. This CDR3 has 13 amino acids. The CDR3 DNA reads TGTGCCAGCAGCCAGAGAGGTCGGGATGGCTACACCTTC. It translates to CASSQRGRDGYTF.

The chain has TRBV29-1 and TRBJ2-7; 11 bases line up with TRBD2. Germline-derived CDR1 and CDR2 are SQVTM and ANQGSEA. The CDR3 has 14 residues. Trimming removed 6 bases from V and 2 bases from J; junction bases left unmatched: 6. The CDR3 region is CSVRLAGKAYEQYF. DNA for the CDR3: TGCAGCGTCCGACTAGCGGGAAAAGCCTACGAGCAGTACTTC.

The chain combines TRBV19 with TRBJ1-2; weak D call: TRBD1 (6 bases). Trimming cost V 3 bases and J 0 bases, with 14 bases left between them. CDR1 is LNHDA, CDR2 SQIVND, per germline (reference sequence). The CDR3 covers 16 residues. The CDR3 nucleotides are TGTGCCAGTAGTATCTCCACAGGGTTAGCTAACTATGGCTACACCTTC. Translation: CASSISTGLANYGYTF.

The genes are TRBV11-2 and TRBJ1-1; D uncertain. V lost 6 bases to trimming and J lost 8 bases, with 16 bases between them. The CDR3 totals 13 residues. CDR1 is SGHAT, CDR2 FQNNGV, per germline. The CDR3 loop reads CASSSPRVLEAFF. DNA for the CDR3: TGTGCCAGCAGTTCTCCCCGGGTTCTCGAAGCTTTCTTT.

The genes are TRBV4-2 and TRBJ1-6; TRBD1 is a possible D gene (5 bases). CDR1 is LGHNA, CDR2 YNFKEQ, per germline. The CDR3 has 19 residues. Trimming removed 2 bases from V and 0 bases from J, with 17 bases in between. The CDR3 is CASSQYRTQEGSYNSPLHF. CDR3 nucleotides: TGTGCCAGCAGCCAATACCGTACACAGGAAGGCTCCTATAATTCACCCCTCCACTTT.

The chain uses TRBV28 and TRBJ1-2, with 8 bases lining up with TRBD1. CDR1 is MDHEN and CDR2 is SYDVKM in the germline V gene. The CDR3 consists of 13 residues. With V trimmed by 5 bases and J by 8 bases, 7 bases remained unmatched. As DNA, the CDR3 is TGTGCCAGCAGTACAAGGACAGGGTACGGCTACACCTTC. Protein: CASSTRTGYGYTF.

This rearrangement joins TRBV5-6 to TRBJ2-5, with a weak D call TRBD1 (5 bases). Matching the DNA end better, TRBJ2-7 makes the J call doubtful. From germline, CDR1 is SGHDT and CDR2 YYEEEE. The CDR3 is made up of 14 amino acids. The CDR3 here is CASSLGQGSYEQYF. The CDR3 DNA reads TGTGCCAGCAGCTTGGGGCAGGGATCTTACGAGCAGTACTTC.

The V call is TRBV2, the J call TRBJ1-5, with a possible D match to TRBD1 (6 bases). The CDR3 covers 13 residues. Germline V gives CDR1 SNHLY, CDR2 FYNNEI. V gave up 6 bases and J gave up 7 bases, with 13 bases separating them. Written as DNA, the CDR3 is TGTGCCAGCAGCGAGACAGGTGGCCAGCCCCAGCATTTT. This codes for CASSETGGQPQHF.

V usage is TRBV6-1 and J usage is TRBJ1-6; TRBD1 is a possible D gene (5 bases). V was clipped by 7 bases and J by 3 bases, with 13 bases between them. Per germline, CDR1 MNHNS and CDR2 SASEGT. The CDR3 is made up of 15 amino acids. The CDR3 DNA is TGTGCCAGCATCGGGGGTCCTGTCTATAATTCACCCCTCCACTTT. It yields the protein CASIGGPVYNSPLHF.

The chain combines TRBV19 with TRBJ2-1; D is unclear. Trimming took 3 bases from V and 0 from J, leaving 9 bases between them. Germline-derived CDR1 and CDR2 are LNHDA and SQIVND (reference sequence). The CDR3 spans 15 residues. This CDR3 reads CASSMYTSSYNEQFF. The CDR3 bases are TGTGCCAGTAGTATGTACACCAGCTCCTACAATGAGCAGTTCTTC.

The chain carries TRBV7-9 and TRBJ2-1, with D possibly matching TRBD1 (5 bases). Trimming shortened V by 8 bases and J by 8 bases, and 25 bases separated the two germline ends. From germline, CDR1 is SEHNR and CDR2 FQNEAQ (reference sequence). The CDR3 extends over 16 amino acids. DNA for the CDR3: TGTGCCAGCTTTGATGGCAGGGCGAGAACTACGGATGAGCAGTTCTTC. It codes for CASFDGRARTTDEQFF. The variable domain in full, with the rest retrieved from reference TRBV7-9 and TRBJ2-1, is DTGVSQNPRHKITKRGQNVTFRCDPISEHNRLYWYRQTLGQGPEFLTYFQNEAQLEKSRLLSDRFSAERPKGSFSTLEIQRTEQGDSAMYLCASFDGRARTTDEQFFGPGTRLTVL.